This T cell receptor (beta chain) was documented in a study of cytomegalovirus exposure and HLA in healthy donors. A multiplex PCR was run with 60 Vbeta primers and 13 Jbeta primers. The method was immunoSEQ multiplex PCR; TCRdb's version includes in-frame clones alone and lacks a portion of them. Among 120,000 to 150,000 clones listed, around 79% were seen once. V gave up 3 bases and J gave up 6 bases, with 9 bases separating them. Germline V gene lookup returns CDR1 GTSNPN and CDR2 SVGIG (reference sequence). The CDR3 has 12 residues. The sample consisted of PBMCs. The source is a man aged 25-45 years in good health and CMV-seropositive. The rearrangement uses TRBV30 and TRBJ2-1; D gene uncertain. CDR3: CAWSLTGNEQFF. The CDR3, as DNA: TGTGCCTGGAGCCTCACGGGCAATGAGCAGTTCTTC. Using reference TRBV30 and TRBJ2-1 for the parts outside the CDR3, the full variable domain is SQTIHQWPATLVQPVGSPLSLECTVEGTSNPNLYWYRQAAGRGLQLLFYSVGIGQISSEVPQNLSASRPQDRQFILSSKKLLLSDSGFYLCAWSLTGNEQFFGPGTRLTVL.